The entry below describes one T cell receptor (beta chain). The TCR beta repertoire was assessed by survey-level immunoSEQ sequencing. Method: immunoSEQ multiplex PCR; TCRdb's copy keeps in-frame clones and lacks some. Of some 68,000 clones listed, 80% to 95% are singletons. V was shortened by 7 bases and J by 0 bases, with 11 bases between the two germline ends. The CDR3 length is 14 residues. CDR1 is MNHEY, CDR2 SVGAGI, per germline. The TCR sequence derives from a man aged 40-49 years with rheumatoid arthritis. The chain is built from TRBV6-5 and TRBJ2-3; the D gene is possibly TRBD2 (6 bases). Input material: PBMCs. CDR3 amino acids: CASTKRASTDTQYF. The CDR3 DNA sequence: TGTGCCAGCACTAAGCGGGCTAGCACAGATACGCAGTATTTT.